This TCR beta chain originates from a study of Ad26.COV2.S vaccination and SARS-CoV-2 variants. The study's findings and limits: A substantial breadth of spike-specific CD8+ and CD4+ T cell responses after vaccination has been reported. Placebo and vaccine recipients had non-spike TCR breadth that was similar.

The CDR3 runs to 16 residues. V lost 0 bases to trimming and J lost 2 bases; unmatched junction nucleotides: 4. Germline values: CDR1 PRHDT, CDR2 FYEKMQ (reference sequence). Treatment denoted: about 20 received Ad26.COV2.S at low or high dose, single or two shots; about 5 received placebo; per-sample allocation not given. On day 63 after the first injection, vaccine and placebo recipients gave samples. Built on an Ad26 vector, the vaccine expressed Wuhan-strain SARS-CoV-2 spike. Clones were read by immunoSEQ multiplex PCR, and TCRdb kept only the in-frame ones, dropping some. The sample includes some 250,000 clones, roughly 90% of them seen just once. About this clone: Antigen unknown.

The chain carries TRBV13 and TRBJ2-1, with 7 bases identical to TRBD2. This sample comprised peripheral blood, obtained in a trial of Ad26.COV2.S vaccine versus placebo. The clonotype was recovered from a person aged 18 to 65 who received the Ad26.COV2.S COVID-19 vaccine or a placebo. The DNA for the CDR3 is TGTGCCAGCAGCTTAGGGTTTGGGGGGGCCTACAATGAGCAGTTCTTC. Protein sequence: CASSLGFGGAYNEQFF.